The 16 T cell receptor beta chains listed next were all sequenced from one sample in a study of blood T cells in healthy people across ages. The authors ran a second PCR of about 6 to 11 cycles using a sample-barcoded 5' primer and a J-beta primer mix. Each CDR3 protein is one row after TCRdb ran MiXCR on the 5' RACE reads. In the table there are some 890,000 distinct CDR3 sequences, approximately 32% of which are singletons. Another study also made use of these data, one on T cells of mothers and their children.

Material: blood. The receptors shown here come from a woman aged 40 to 50 in good health.

This chain links TRBV28 with TRBJ2-3, with D possibly TRBD1 on 6 matching bases. The V gene's germline CDR1 is MDHEN and CDR2 SYDVKM. The CDR3 consists of 13 residues. With 8 bases removed from V and 3 bases from J, the gap between germline ends came to 12 bases. The CDR3 DNA reads TGTGCCAGCGGGGCAGGGGAAACAGATACGCAGTATTTT. It specifies CASGAGETDTQYF.

CDR3 bases: TGTGCCAGCAGTTTATTCGGACGACGAGAGACCCAGTACTTC. Translating gives CASSLFGRRETQYF. The chain combines TRBV28 with TRBJ2-5, with no clear D. The V end lost 1 base, the J end lost 4 bases, and 10 bases lay between the germline ends. CDR1 is MDHEN and CDR2 is SYDVKM in the germline V gene. The CDR3 is 14 residues long.

In this sample, this clonotype turned up a few times. V and J are TRBV5-6 and TRBJ1-2, with D perhaps matching TRBD1 (6 bases). Germline-derived CDR1 and CDR2 are SGHDT and YYEEEE. The length of the CDR3 is 13 residues. V gave up 5 bases and J gave up 5 bases, with 13 bases separating them. The CDR3 spells CASRSGTHYGYTF. The CDR3 DNA follows: TGTGCCAGCAGGTCCGGGACACATTATGGCTACACCTTC. The variable domain in full, with the rest retrieved from reference TRBV5-6 and TRBJ1-2, is DAGVTQSPTHLIKTRGQQVTLRCSPKSGHDTVSWYQQALGQGPQFIFQYYEEEERQRGNFPDRFSGHQFPNYSSELNVNALLLGDSALYLCASRSGTHYGYTFGSGTRLTVV.

J is TRBJ2-1 and V is TRBV28; D unclear. This CDR3 has 12 residues. Trimming removed 8 bases from V and 2 bases from J, with 7 bases in between. Germline V lookup: CDR1 MDHEN, CDR2 SYDVKM. CDR3 in amino acids: CASGAAYNEQFF. CDR3 in DNA: TGTGCCAGCGGTGCCGCCTACAATGAGCAGTTCTTC.

This clonotype has only a few counts. V is TRBV12-3 or TRBV12-4 and J is TRBJ1-5, with D perhaps matching TRBD1 (5 bases). Trimming took 6 bases from V and 6 from J, leaving 18 bases between them. CDR3 size: 15 residues. The CDR3 sequence: CASSPIGQGGQPQHF. CDR3 DNA: TGTGCCAGCAGCCCCATTGGCCAGGGAGGTCAGCCCCAGCATTTT.

Details on this clonotype: Possible read error: a much larger clone is one base away. The chain carries TRBV4-1 and TRBJ2-7, with 12 bases aligning to TRBD2. This CDR3 is built from 14 residues. Trimming at V came to 5 bases and at J to 2 bases, leaving 1 base not matched to a gene. The germline gives CDR1 MGHRA, CDR2 YSYEKL. CDR3 DNA sequence: TGCGCCAGCAGCGGACTAGCGGGGACCTACGAGCAGTACTTC. It encodes CASSGLAGTYEQYF.

This sequence joins TRBV6-4 and TRBJ1-1; D might be TRBD1 (6 bases). Germline CDR1 and CDR2: MRHNA and SNTAGT. V was cut by 5 bases and J by 4 bases, with 14 bases left in between. CDR3 length: 14 residues. The CDR3 DNA follows: TGTGCCAGCAGTTCAGACAGGACGGGCACTGAAGCTTTCTTT. It yields the protein CASSSDRTGTEAFF.

Note on this clonotype: One junction end does not reproduce the germline sequence, and a read error may be involved. This chain uses TRBV6-4 with TRBJ1-1; D unresolved. Germline-derived CDR1 and CDR2 are MRHNA and SNTAGT. The CDR3 spans 13 residues. The CDR3 bases are TGTGCCGGCAGTGAGGATGGAAACACTGAAGCTTTCTTT. Translation: CAGSEDGNTEAFF.

This clonotype was seen a handful of times. At one end, the junction sequence differs from germline, possibly due to a read error. The genes are TRBV20-1 and TRBJ2-7; 14 bases line up with TRBD2. Germline V gene data show CDR1 as DFQATT and CDR2 as SNEGSKA (reference sequence). The CDR3 is made up of 16 amino acids. CDR3 coding DNA: TGCAGCGCTAGGACTAGCGGGGGGACCTCCGGACGGGAGCAGTACTTC. It encodes CSARTSGGTSGREQYF.

The rearrangement links TRBV24-1 to TRBJ2-1; 13 bases are a match to TRBD2. The CDR3 contains 17 residues. J was trimmed by 1 base and V by 3 bases; bases with no gene match: 2. Germline V gene data show CDR1 as KGHDR and CDR2 as SFDVKD. The CDR3 DNA is TGTGCCACCAGTGATATACTAGCGGGGGGGTCCTACAATGAGCAGTTCTTC. Translation: CATSDILAGGSYNEQFF.

The chain links TRBV3-1 to TRBJ2-7, with D perhaps TRBD1 or TRBD2 (5 bases each). V shed 3 bases and J shed 6 bases, with 15 bases lying between them. CDR3 length equals 14 residues. Germline V gene data show CDR1 as LGHDT and CDR2 as YNNKEL (reference sequence). CDR3 nucleotide sequence: TGTGCCAGCAGCCAGTCCTTCGAGAGGGGCGAGCAGTACGTC. Its protein product is CASSQSFERGEQYV.

In this sample, this clonotype turned up a few times. The chain links TRBV29-1 to TRBJ2-1, with a possible D match to TRBD2 (7 bases). Germline V gene lookup returns CDR1 SQVTM and CDR2 ANQGSEA. The CDR3 is 15 amino acids. The V end was cut by 7 bases, the J end by 7 bases, with 23 bases between. The chain's CDR3 is CSAERWGGARNEQFF. CDR3 in DNA: TGCAGCGCCGAACGGTGGGGGGGCGCTCGAAATGAGCAGTTCTTC.

The V call is TRBV5-1, the J call TRBJ1-1, with 12 nucleotides matching TRBD1. The CDR3 loop spans 16 amino acids. With 4 bases clipped from V and 10 bases from J, the junction kept 14 bases outside the gene matches. The V gene's germline CDR1 is SGHRS and CDR2 YFSETQ. CDR3 protein: CASSPSPGTGGAGAFF. CDR3 nucleotide sequence: TGCGCCAGCAGCCCGTCTCCCGGGACAGGGGGCGCGGGAGCTTTCTTT. Full variable domain (missing parts from reference TRBV5-1 and TRBJ1-1): KAGVTQTPRYLIKTRGQQVTLSCSPISGHRSVSWYQQTPGQGLQFLFEYFSETQRNKGNFPGRFSGRQFSNSRSEMNVSTLELGDSALYLCASSPSPGTGGAGAFFGQGTRLTVV.

The chain couples TRBV7-9 to TRBJ1-5; tentatively, D is TRBD1 (6 bases). This CDR3 spans 16 amino acids. Germline lookup yields CDR1 SEHNR and CDR2 FQNEAQ (reference sequence). V dropped 3 bases and J dropped 4 bases, with 16 bases sitting between them. The CDR3 DNA sequence: TGTGCCAGCAGCTTCGGACAGCCTCAGGGGAATCAGCCCCAGCATTTT. Translation: CASSFGQPQGNQPQHF.

This clonotype was recorded a few times. This chain links TRBV9 with TRBJ2-1; 13 bases line up with TRBD2. The CDR3 is 14 residues long. The germline gives CDR1 SGDLS, CDR2 YYNGEE. Germline trimming cut 2 bases from V and 10 bases from J; bases unmatched to any gene: 3. The CDR3 loop is CASSVGLAGAEQFF. The CDR3 coding sequence is TGTGCCAGCAGCGTTGGACTAGCGGGGGCCGAGCAGTTCTTC.

There are many counts of this clonotype. The CDR3 is CAISGTGGGRENEQYF. The DNA of the CDR3 is TGTGCCATCAGTGGCACCGGGGGCGGCCGGGAAAACGAGCAGTACTTC. The J gene is TRBJ2-7, the V gene TRBV10-3; D may be TRBD1 or TRBD2 (6 bases each). The CDR3 extends over 16 amino acids. V was pared by 4 bases and J by 5 bases, with 21 bases between. In germline, CDR1 is ENHRY, CDR2 SYGVKD.